This is a list of T cell receptor beta chains from one sample in a study of blood T cell repertoires in COVID-19. This table comes from immunoSEQ multiplex PCR, and its TCRdb copy is limited to in-frame clones, with some not included. The sample has about 190,000 clones; roughly nine tenths are singletons. Input material: peripheral blood. Receptors were obtained from a man between 65 and 80 years old with active or convalescent COVID-19. CDR3s include the opening cysteine and the closing phenylalanine or tryptophan. The order of the fields is J gene, clone size, V gene, D gene, CDR3 protein, CDR3 DNA. The D gene is left open where the match is weak. Size values are once, few and many counts, or a class for expanded clones, and some rows have none.

TRBJ2-3,NA,TRBV7-2,NA,CASSFRSTTDTQYF,TGTGCCAGCAGCTTCCGGAGCACAACAGATACGCAGTATTTT
TRBJ2-5,NA,TRBV24-1,TRBD2,CATSAYGGQETQYF,TGTGCCACCAGTGCGTACGGGGGGCAAGAGACCCAGTACTTC
TRBJ1-2,NA,TRBV2,TRBD1,CASRDRGPGYGYTF,TGTGCCAGCAGGGACAGGGGGCCCGGCTATGGCTACACCTTC
TRBJ2-1,NA,TRBV19,NA,CASSPLRGARTNEQFF,TGTGCCAGTAGCCCCCTCCGGGGGGCGCGGACGAATGAGCAGTTCTTC
TRBJ2-2,NA,TRBV14,NA,CASSQEFRRELFF,TGTGCCAGCAGCCAAGAGTTTCGGAGAGAGCTGTTTTTT
TRBJ2-6,NA,TRBV18,NA,CASSPGGPVLTF,TGTGCCAGCTCACCGGGCGGGCCCGTCCTGACTTTC
TRBJ1-2,NA,TRBV28,NA,CASSNARFYGYTF,TGTGCCAGCAGTAACGCACGGTTCTATGGCTACACCTTC
TRBJ2-2,NA,TRBV24-1,NA,CATSDVQGQVTGELFF,TGTGCCACCAGTGATGTTCAGGGGCAGGTCACCGGGGAGCTGTTTTTT
TRBJ2-1,once,TRBV10-3,NA,CAIKTGTTNNEQFF,TGTGCCATCAAGACCGGGACAACCAACAATGAGCAGTTCTTC
TRBJ2-3,NA,TRBV29-1,TRBD2,CSVTSGNSDTQYF,TGCAGCGTCACTAGCGGGAACTCAGATACGCAGTATTTT
TRBJ2-5,NA,TRBV29-1,NA,CSVAAPGQETQYF,TGCAGCGTGGCCGCACCGGGGCAAGAGACCCAGTACTTC
TRBJ1-2,once,TRBV7-9,TRBD1,CASSSTNRGSNYGYTF,TGTGCCAGCAGCTCAACAAACAGGGGTTCCAACTATGGCTACACCTTC
TRBJ1-1,NA,TRBV25-1,NA,CASSDPIPGTEAFF,TGTGCCAGCAGTGACCCCATCCCAGGGACTGAAGCTTTCTTT
TRBJ2-5,NA,TRBV12-3/TRBV12-4,NA,CASSSGETQYF,TGTGCCAGCAGCTCAGGGGAGACCCAGTACTTC
TRBJ1-2,NA,TRBV19,TRBD1,CASSNKGTANYGYTF,TGTGCCAGTAGTAATAAGGGGACAGCTAACTATGGCTACACCTTC
TRBJ2-7,once,TRBV7-8,NA,CASSLARTETYEQYF,TGTGCCAGCAGCTTAGCCAGGACAGAGACCTACGAGCAGTACTTC
TRBJ2-2,few,TRBV11-2,TRBD1,CASSSQRTGRNTGELFF,TGTGCCAGCAGCTCCCAGAGGACAGGGAGGAACACCGGGGAGCTGTTTTTT
TRBJ2-3,NA,TRBV24-1,NA,CATSDTDSLTDTQYF,TGTGCCACCAGTGATACGGACAGCCTCACAGATACGCAGTATTTT
TRBJ2-1,NA,TRBV5-1,TRBD2,CASSSGLAGNEQFF,TGCGCCAGCAGCTCGGGACTAGCGGGCAATGAGCAGTTCTTC
TRBJ1-5,NA,TRBV19,TRBD1,CASKTGQGRPSSNQPQHF,TGTGCCAGTAAGACGGGACAGGGGAGGCCCAGTAGCAATCAGCCCCAGCATTTT
TRBJ2-3,NA,TRBV5-5,TRBD2,CASSWGTRSATDTQYF,TGTGCCAGCAGCTGGGGGACTAGATCGGCCACAGATACGCAGTATTTT
TRBJ2-3,NA,TRBV4-1,NA,CASSQDPGFRTDTQYF,TGCGCCAGCAGCCAAGATCCGGGATTTCGCACAGATACGCAGTATTTT
TRBJ2-5,NA,TRBV4-1,NA,CASSQVGGVLETQYF,TGCGCCAGCAGCCAAGTAGGGGGGGTCTTAGAGACCCAGTACTTC
TRBJ2-7,NA,TRBV6-4,NA,CASSDSKGFTYEQYF,TGTGCCAGCAGTGACTCAAAGGGGTTCACCTACGAGCAGTACTTC
TRBJ2-2,NA,TRBV28,NA,CASSVQTGSTGELFF,TGTGCCAGCAGTGTCCAAACAGGGTCCACCGGGGAGCTGTTTTTT
TRBJ1-2,NA,TRBV29-1,NA,CSVVGRGSNYGYTF,TGCAGCGTTGTAGGCAGAGGGAGCAACTATGGCTACACCTTC
TRBJ1-5,NA,TRBV5-5,NA,CASSIASVEQPQHF,TGTGCCAGCAGCATAGCATCTGTGGAACAGCCCCAGCATTTT
TRBJ1-2,NA,TRBV25-1,NA,CASSGGYGYTF,TGTGCCAGCAGCGGGGGATATGGCTACACCTTC
TRBJ2-3,NA,TRBV18,NA,CASSPPGGDTQYF,TGTGCCAGCTCACCACCGGGGGGAGATACGCAGTATTTT
TRBJ2-3,NA,TRBV2,NA,CASSEAGMVAYF,TGTGCCAGCAGTGAAGCCGGGATGGTAGCGTATTTT
TRBJ2-1,NA,TRBV28,NA,CASSLGTGFSYNEQFF,TGTGCCAGCAGTTTAGGTACAGGTTTCTCCTACAATGAGCAGTTCTTC
TRBJ2-5,NA,TRBV7-2,NA,CASSPTGLQETQYF,TGTGCCAGCAGCCCTACAGGGCTCCAAGAGACCCAGTACTTC
TRBJ2-1,NA,TRBV7-8,NA,CASSPRQTIYNEQFF,TGTGCCAGCAGCCCTCGACAGACCATTTACAATGAGCAGTTCTTC
TRBJ2-2,NA,TRBV3-1/TRBV3-2,NA,CASSQRDSSGGELFF,TGTGCCAGCAGCCAGAGGGACTCCTCGGGCGGGGAGCTGTTTTTT
TRBJ2-7,NA,TRBV9,NA,CASSPRWGQDEQYF,TGTGCCAGCAGCCCGCGGTGGGGCCAAGACGAGCAGTACTTC
TRBJ1-1,NA,TRBV14,NA,CASSQGHGTEAFF,TGTGCCAGCAGCCAAGGGCATGGCACTGAAGCTTTCTTT
TRBJ2-1,NA,TRBV10-1,NA,CASSDQGSSYNEQFF,TGCGCCAGCAGTGATCAGGGCTCATCCTACAATGAGCAGTTCTTC
TRBJ2-7,NA,TRBV21-1,NA,CASRLHRDYGVYEQYF,TGTGCCAGCAGACTACACCGGGACTACGGGGTCTACGAGCAGTACTTC
TRBJ1-1,NA,TRBV5-5,NA,CASSSQGGTEAFF,TGTGCCAGCAGTTCTCAGGGAGGCACTGAAGCTTTCTTT
TRBJ2-5,once,TRBV30,TRBD1,CAWSAGTGLETQYF,TGTGCCTGGAGTGCCGGGACAGGGTTAGAGACCCAGTACTTC
TRBJ2-2,NA,TRBV5-1,TRBD1,CASSSRTGNTGELFF,TGCGCCAGCAGTTCCCGGACAGGGAACACCGGGGAGCTGTTTTTT
TRBJ2-7,few,TRBV4-3,TRBD2,CASSQGVSGSSEQYF,TGCGCCAGCAGCCAAGGTGTGAGCGGGAGTTCCGAGCAGTACTTC
TRBJ2-3,once,TRBV2,TRBD2,CASCREVGWDTQYF,TGTGCCAGCTGCCGGGAGGTAGGGTGGGATACGCAGTATTTT
TRBJ1-2,NA,TRBV11-2,NA,CASSLQGRYGYTF,TGTGCCAGCAGCTTACAGGGTCGATATGGCTACACCTTC
TRBJ1-4,NA,TRBV7-8,TRBD1,CASSSRQGGKLFF,TGTGCCAGCAGCTCCCGACAGGGAGGAAAACTGTTTTTT
TRBJ1-2,NA,TRBV11-2,NA,CASSLRQGINYGYTF,TGTGCCAGCAGCTTGCGGCAGGGCATTAACTATGGCTACACCTTC
TRBJ2-1,NA,TRBV2,NA,CASSDKLAARQFF,TGTGCCAGCAGTGACAAACTAGCTGCGAGGCAGTTCTTC
TRBJ2-5,NA,TRBV7-2,NA,CASSLTLETQYF,TGTGCCAGCAGCTTAACTCTGGAGACCCAGTACTTC
TRBJ1-3,NA,TRBV4-3,NA,CASSQDRYSGNTIYF,TGCGCCAGCAGCCAAGATAGATACTCTGGAAACACCATATATTTT
TRBJ2-1,NA,TRBV7-6,TRBD2,CASSPGTSGTLGVFF,TGTGCCAGCAGCCCCGGGACTAGCGGGACTCTGGGGGTATTCTTC